The clone carrying this TCR beta chain was detected a few times. What it binds is unknown. The data derive from a study of cytomegalovirus exposure and HLA in healthy donors. Findings and limits, study-wide: Specificity for CMV antigens was confirmed in vitro for three of the CMV-associated chains. A previous analysis found most TCR beta V segments productive roughly 87% or roughly 30% of the time. Among TCR sequences, most were rare, though some public TCRs appeared in many donors.

The PCR had 60 Vbeta and 13 Jbeta primers. Some clones are missing from TCRdb's copy, which holds only in-frame ones; the method was immunoSEQ multiplex PCR. The sample lists about 110,000 clones, 76% occurring once. Trimming took 5 bases from V and 5 from J; bases not matched to a gene: 8. CDR1 and CDR2 (germline): SGHAT, FQNNGV. The CDR3 consists of 16 residues. The rearrangement links TRBV11-2 to TRBJ2-2; TRBD2 aligns across 10 bases. This sequence was found in a man aged 40-50 years in good health and CMV-seropositive. Specimen: PBMCs. CDR3 amino acids: CASSGLAGERTGELFF. CDR3 in DNA: TGTGCCAGCAGCGGTCTAGCGGGAGAAAGAACCGGGGAGCTGTTTTTT.